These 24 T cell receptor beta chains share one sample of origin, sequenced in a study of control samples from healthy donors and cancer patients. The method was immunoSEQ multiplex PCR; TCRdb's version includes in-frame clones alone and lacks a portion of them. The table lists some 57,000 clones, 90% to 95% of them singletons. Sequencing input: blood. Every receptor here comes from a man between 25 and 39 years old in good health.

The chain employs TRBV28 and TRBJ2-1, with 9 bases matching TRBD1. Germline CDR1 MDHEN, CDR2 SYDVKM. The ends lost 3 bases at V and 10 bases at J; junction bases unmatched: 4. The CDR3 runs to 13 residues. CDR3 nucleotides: TGTGCCAGCAGTTTGTCAGGGACAGGGGAGCAGTTCTTC. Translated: CASSLSGTGEQFF.

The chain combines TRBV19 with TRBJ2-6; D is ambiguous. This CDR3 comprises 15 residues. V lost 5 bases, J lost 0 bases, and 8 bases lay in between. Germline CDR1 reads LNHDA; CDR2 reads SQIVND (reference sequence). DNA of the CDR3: TGTGCCAGTAGTGACATTGGCTCTGGGGCCAACGTCCTGACTTTC. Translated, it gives CASSDIGSGANVLTF. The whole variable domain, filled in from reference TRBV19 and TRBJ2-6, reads DGGITQSPKYLFRKEGQNVTLSCEQNLNHDAMYWYRQDPGQGLRLIYYSQIVNDFQKGDIAEGYSVSREKKESFPLTVTSAQKNPTAFYLCASSDIGSGANVLTFGAGSRLTVL.

The CDR3 loop is CASSAPNYGYTF. In DNA, the CDR3 is TGTGCCAGCAGCGCCCCTAACTATGGCTACACCTTC. V usage is TRBV7-8 and J usage is TRBJ1-2; no definite D call. The CDR3 has 12 residues. The V gene lost 5 bases and the J gene lost 0 bases, with 4 bases spanning the gap. Germline CDR1 is SGHVS and CDR2 is FQNEAQ.

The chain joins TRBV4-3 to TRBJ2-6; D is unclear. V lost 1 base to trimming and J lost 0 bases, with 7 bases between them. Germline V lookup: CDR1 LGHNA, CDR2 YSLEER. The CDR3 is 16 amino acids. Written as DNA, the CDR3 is TGCGCCAGCAGCCAAGCGGTGGGCTCTGGGGCCAACGTCCTGACTTTC. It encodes CASSQAVGSGANVLTF.

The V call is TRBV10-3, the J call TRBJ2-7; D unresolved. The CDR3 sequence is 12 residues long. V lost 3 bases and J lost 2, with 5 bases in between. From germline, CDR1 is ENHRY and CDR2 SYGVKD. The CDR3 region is CAISDRTYEQYF. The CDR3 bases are TGTGCCATCAGTGACAGAACCTACGAGCAGTACTTC.

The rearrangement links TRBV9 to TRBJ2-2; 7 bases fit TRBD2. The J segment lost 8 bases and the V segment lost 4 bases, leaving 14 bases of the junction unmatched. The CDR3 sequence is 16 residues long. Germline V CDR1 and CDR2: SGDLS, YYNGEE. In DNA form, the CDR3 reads TGTGCCAGCAGCCCTGGACTAGTCCGGGGGTTTGGGGAGCTGTTTTTT. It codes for CASSPGLVRGFGELFF.

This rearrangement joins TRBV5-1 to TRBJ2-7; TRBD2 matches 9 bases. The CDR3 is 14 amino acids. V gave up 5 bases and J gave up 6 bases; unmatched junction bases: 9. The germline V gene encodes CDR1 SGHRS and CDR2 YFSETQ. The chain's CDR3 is CASRAELAGSEQYF. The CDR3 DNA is TGCGCCAGCAGGGCGGAACTAGCGGGCTCCGAGCAGTACTTC. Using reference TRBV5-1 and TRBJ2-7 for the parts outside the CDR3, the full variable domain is KAGVTQTPRYLIKTRGQQVTLSCSPISGHRSVSWYQQTPGQGLQFLFEYFSETQRNKGNFPGRFSGRQFSNSRSEMNVSTLELGDSALYLCASRAELAGSEQYFGPGTRLTVT.

CDR3 sequence (DNA): TGTGCCACCAGTGATTCCAAAGGGGGCCTAAGCTACGAGCAGTACTTC. Its protein is CATSDSKGGLSYEQYF. J is TRBJ2-7 and V is TRBV24-1, with 7 bases lining up with TRBD1. Germline V gene data show CDR1 as KGHDR and CDR2 as SFDVKD. V lost 2 bases, J lost 3 bases, and 9 bases stayed unmatched. This CDR3 contains 16 residues.

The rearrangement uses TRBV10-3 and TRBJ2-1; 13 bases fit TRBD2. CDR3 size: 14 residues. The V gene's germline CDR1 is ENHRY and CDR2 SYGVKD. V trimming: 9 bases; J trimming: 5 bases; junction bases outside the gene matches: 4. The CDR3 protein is CAIRLAGGHNEQFF. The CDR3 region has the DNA TGTGCCATTAGACTAGCGGGAGGCCACAATGAGCAGTTCTTC.

In DNA, the CDR3 is TGTGCCAGCAGCTTAGTGGCGGGAGGAATCTACAATGAGCAGTTCTTC. Amino acids: CASSLVAGGIYNEQFF. V is TRBV7-2 and J is TRBJ2-1; 8 bases map to TRBD2. The CDR3 length is 16 residues. Per the germline V gene, CDR1 is SGHTA and CDR2 is FQGNSA. Germline trimming cut 1 base from V and 3 bases from J; bases unmatched to any gene: 5.

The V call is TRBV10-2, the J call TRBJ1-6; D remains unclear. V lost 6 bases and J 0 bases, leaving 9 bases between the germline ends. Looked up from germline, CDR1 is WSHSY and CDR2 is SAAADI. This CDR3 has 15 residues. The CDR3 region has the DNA TGCGCCAGCAGGGACTTGAGCTCCTATAATTCACCCCTCCACTTT. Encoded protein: CASRDLSSYNSPLHF.

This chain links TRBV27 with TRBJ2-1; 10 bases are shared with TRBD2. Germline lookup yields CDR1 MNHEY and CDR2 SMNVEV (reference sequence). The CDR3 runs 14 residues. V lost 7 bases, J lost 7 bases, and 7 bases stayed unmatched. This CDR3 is CASTPGLAYNEQFF. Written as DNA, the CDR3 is TGTGCCAGCACCCCGGGACTAGCGTATAATGAGCAGTTCTTC.

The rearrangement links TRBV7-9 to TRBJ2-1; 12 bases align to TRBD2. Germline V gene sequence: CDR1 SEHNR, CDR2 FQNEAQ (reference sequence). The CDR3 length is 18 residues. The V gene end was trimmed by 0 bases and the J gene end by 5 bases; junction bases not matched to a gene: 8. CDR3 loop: CASSLAKSLAGGNNEQFF. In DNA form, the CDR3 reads TGTGCCAGCAGCTTAGCGAAGTCGCTAGCGGGAGGGAACAATGAGCAGTTCTTC.

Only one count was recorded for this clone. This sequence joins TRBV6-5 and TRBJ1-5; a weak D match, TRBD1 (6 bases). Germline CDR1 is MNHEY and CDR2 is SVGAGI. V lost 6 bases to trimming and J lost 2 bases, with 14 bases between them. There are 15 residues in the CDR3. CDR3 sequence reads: CASSRTGWGNQPQHF. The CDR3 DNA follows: TGTGCCAGCAGCCGAACAGGGTGGGGCAATCAGCCCCAGCATTTT.

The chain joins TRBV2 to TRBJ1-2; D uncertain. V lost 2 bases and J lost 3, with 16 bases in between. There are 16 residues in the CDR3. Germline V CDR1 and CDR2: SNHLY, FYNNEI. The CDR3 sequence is CASSEMGRKRDYGYTF. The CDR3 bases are TGTGCCAGCAGTGAAATGGGCCGGAAAAGGGACTATGGCTACACCTTC.

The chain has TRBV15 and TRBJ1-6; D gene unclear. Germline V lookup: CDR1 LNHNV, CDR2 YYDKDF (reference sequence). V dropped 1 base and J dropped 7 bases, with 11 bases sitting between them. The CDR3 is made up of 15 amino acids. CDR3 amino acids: CATSRGEAPNSPLHF. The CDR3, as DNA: TGTGCCACCAGCAGAGGGGAGGCTCCCAATTCACCCCTCCACTTT.

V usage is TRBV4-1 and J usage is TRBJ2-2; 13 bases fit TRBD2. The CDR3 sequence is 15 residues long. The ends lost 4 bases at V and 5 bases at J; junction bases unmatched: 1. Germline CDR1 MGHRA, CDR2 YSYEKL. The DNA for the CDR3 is TGCGCCAGCAGCCTGGGACTAGCGGGGACCGGGGAGCTGTTTTTT. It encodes CASSLGLAGTGELFF.

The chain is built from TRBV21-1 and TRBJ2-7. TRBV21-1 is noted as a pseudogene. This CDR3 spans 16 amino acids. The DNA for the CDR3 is TGTGCCAGCAGCAAAGATCTCGGGCGGAAGATCTACGAGCAGTACTTC. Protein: CASSKDLGRKIYEQYF.

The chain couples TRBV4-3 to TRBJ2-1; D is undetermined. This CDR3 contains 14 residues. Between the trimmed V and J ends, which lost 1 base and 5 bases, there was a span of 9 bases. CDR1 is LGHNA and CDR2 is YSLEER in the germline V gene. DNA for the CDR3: TGCGCCAGCAGCCAAGTGGATAGCAACAATGAGCAGTTCTTC. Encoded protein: CASSQVDSNNEQFF.

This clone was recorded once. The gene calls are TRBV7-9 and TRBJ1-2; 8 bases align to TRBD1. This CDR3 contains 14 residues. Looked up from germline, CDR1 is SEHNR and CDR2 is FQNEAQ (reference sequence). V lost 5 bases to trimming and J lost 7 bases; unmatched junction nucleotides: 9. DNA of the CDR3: TGTGCCAGCAGCATAGGACAGGGTTACGCTGGCTACACCTTC. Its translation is CASSIGQGYAGYTF.

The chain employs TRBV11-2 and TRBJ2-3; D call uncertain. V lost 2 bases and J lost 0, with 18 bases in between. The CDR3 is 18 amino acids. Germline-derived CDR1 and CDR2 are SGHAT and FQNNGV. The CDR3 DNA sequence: TGTGCCAGCAGCTTATTGGCTATCGGAGTCCGTAGCACAGATACGCAGTATTTT. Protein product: CASSLLAIGVRSTDTQYF.

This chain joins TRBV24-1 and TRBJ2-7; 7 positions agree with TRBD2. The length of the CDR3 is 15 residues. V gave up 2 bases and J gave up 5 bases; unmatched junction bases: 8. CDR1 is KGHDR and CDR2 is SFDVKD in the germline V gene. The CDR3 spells CATSDSLGGFNEQYF. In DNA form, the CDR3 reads TGTGCCACCAGTGATTCGCTGGGGGGGTTTAACGAGCAGTACTTC.

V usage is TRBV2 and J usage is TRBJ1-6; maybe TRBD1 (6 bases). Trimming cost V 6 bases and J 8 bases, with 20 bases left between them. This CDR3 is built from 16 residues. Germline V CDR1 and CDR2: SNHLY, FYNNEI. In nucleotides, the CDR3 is TGTGCCAGCAGCCCCGGCGGGAGGGGGGAGTATTCACCCCTCCACTTT. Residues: CASSPGGRGEYSPLHF.

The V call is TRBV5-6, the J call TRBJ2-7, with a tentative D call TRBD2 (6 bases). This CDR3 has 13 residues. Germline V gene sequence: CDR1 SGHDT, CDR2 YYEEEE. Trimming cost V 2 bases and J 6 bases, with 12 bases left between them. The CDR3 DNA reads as TGTGCCAGCAGCTTTGGGGGGACCGGCGAGCAGTACTTC. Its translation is CASSFGGTGEQYF.